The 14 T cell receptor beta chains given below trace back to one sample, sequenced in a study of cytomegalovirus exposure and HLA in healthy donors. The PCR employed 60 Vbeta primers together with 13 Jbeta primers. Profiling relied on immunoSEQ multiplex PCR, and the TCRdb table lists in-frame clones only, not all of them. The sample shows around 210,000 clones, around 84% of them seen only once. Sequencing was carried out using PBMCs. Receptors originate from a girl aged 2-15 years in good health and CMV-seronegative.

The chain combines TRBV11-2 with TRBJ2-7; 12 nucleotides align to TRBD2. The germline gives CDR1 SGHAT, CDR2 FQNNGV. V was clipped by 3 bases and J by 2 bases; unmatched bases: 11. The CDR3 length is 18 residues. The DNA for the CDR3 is TGTGCCAGCAGCTTCCTGACTAGCGGGAGAGCCATTCCCTACGAGCAGTACTTC. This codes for CASSFLTSGRAIPYEQYF.

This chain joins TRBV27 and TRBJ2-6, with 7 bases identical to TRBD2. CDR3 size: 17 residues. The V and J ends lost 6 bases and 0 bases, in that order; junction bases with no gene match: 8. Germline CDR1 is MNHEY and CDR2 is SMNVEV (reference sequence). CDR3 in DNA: TGTGCCAGCAGACCCTCACTAGCGCGCTCTGGGGCCAACGTCCTGACTTTC. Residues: CASRPSLARSGANVLTF.

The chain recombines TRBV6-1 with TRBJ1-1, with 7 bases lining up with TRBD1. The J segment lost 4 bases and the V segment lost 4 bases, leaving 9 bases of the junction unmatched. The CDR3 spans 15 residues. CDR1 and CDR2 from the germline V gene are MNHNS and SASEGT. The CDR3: CASSGLGTDFTEAFF. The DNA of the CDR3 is TGTGCCAGCAGTGGACTCGGGACAGATTTCACTGAAGCTTTCTTT.

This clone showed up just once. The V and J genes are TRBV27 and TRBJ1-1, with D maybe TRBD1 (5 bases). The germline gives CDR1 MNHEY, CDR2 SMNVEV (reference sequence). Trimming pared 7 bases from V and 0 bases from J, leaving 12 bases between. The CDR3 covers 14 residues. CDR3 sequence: CASTQGGMNTEAFF. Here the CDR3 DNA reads TGTGCCAGCACCCAGGGTGGCATGAACACTGAAGCTTTCTTT.

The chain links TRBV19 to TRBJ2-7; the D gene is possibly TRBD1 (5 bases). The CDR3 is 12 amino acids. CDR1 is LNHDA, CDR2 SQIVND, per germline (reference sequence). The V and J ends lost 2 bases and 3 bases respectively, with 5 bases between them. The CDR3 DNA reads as TGTGCCAGTAGTATACAGGGCTACGAGCAGTACTTC. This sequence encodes CASSIQGYEQYF.

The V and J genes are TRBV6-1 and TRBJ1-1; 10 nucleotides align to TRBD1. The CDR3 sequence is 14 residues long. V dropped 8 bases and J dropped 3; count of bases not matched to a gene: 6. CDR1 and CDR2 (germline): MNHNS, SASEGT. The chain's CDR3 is CASGRQGAYTEAFF. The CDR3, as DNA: TGTGCCAGCGGCCGACAGGGGGCATACACTGAAGCTTTCTTT.

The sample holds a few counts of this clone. In nucleotides, the CDR3 is TGTGCCTGGAGCCTAAGCTCCTACGAGCAGTACTTC. Its protein is CAWSLSSYEQYF. The chain is built from TRBV30 and TRBJ2-7; D is unclear. The CDR3 is 12 residues long. CDR1 is GTSNPN and CDR2 is SVGIG in the germline V gene (reference sequence). The V and J ends lost 3 bases and 0 bases respectively, with 6 bases between them.

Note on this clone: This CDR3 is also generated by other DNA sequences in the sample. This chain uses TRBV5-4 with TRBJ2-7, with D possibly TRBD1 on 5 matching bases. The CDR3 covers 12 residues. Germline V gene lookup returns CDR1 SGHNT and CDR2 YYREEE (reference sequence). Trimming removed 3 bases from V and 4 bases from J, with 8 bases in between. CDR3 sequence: CASSSDSYEQYF. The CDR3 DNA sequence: TGTGCCAGCAGCTCCGACAGTTACGAGCAGTACTTC.

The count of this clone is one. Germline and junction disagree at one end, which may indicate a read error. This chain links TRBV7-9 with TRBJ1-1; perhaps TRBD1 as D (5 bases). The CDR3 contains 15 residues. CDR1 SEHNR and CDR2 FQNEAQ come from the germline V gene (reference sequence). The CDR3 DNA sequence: TGTTCCAGCAGCTTAAGGGGCCTGGCGGACACTGAAGCTTTCTTT. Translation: CSSSLRGLADTEAFF.

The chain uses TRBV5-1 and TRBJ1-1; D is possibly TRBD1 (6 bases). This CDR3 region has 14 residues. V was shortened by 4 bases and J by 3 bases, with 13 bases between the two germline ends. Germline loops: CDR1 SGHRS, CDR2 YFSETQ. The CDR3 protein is CASSRGQRHTEAFF. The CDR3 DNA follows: TGCGCCAGCAGCCGGGGACAAAGGCACACTGAAGCTTTCTTT.

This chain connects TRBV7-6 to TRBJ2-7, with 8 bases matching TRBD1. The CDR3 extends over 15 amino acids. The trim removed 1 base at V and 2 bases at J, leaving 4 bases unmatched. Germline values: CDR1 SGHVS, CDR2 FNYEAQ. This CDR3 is CASSLGTGFTYEQYF. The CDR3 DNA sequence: TGTGCCAGCAGCTTAGGGACAGGGTTTACCTACGAGCAGTACTTC.

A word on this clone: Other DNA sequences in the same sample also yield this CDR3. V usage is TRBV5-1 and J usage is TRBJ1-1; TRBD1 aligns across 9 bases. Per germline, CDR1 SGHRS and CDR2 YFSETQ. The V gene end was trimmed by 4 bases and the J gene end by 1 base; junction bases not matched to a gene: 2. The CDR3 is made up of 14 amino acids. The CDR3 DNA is TGCGCCAGCAGCGCGACAGGGGGGAACACTGAAGCTTTCTTT. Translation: CASSATGGNTEAFF.

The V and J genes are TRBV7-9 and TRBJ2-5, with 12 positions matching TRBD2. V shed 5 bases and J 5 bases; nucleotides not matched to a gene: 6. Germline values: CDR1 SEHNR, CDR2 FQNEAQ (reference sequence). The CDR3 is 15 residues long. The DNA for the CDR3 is TGTGCCAGCAGCAGCAGACTAGCGGGAGCTGAGACCCAGTACTTC. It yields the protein CASSSRLAGAETQYF.

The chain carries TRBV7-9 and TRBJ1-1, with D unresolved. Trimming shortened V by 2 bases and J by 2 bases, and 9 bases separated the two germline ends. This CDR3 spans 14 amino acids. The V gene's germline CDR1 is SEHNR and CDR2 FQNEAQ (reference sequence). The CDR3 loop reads CASSLIGVNTEAFF. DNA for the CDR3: TGTGCCAGCAGCTTAATAGGAGTAAACACTGAAGCTTTCTTT.